These 21 T cell receptor beta chains originate from one sample sequenced in a study of T cell clonality in common variable immunodeficiency. The data were produced by immunoSEQ multiplex PCR, yet TCRdb's version contains in-frame clones alone and is incomplete. Observed in the sample are roughly 43,000 clones, none of them singletons. The sample comprised peripheral blood mononuclear cells. These receptors were taken from a person aged 18 to 75 in good health.

This clone showed up many times. The CDR3 goes on 3 residues after the read ends, and that part is filled in from the germline J gene. This sequence joins TRBV28 and TRBJ2-5; the match to TRBD2 covers 9 bases. The germline V gene encodes CDR1 MDHEN and CDR2 SYDVKM. This CDR3 contains 18 residues. V was clipped by 4 bases and J by 3 bases; unmatched bases: 15. CDR3 DNA (partial): TGTGCCAGCAGTTACGAACCCTTAGCGGGAGAGAAGGAAGAGACC. The encoded protein is CASSYEPLAGEKEET. The entire CDR3 protein is CASSYEPLAGEKEETQYF.

In its sample, this clone was seen many times. The read ends 3 residues before the CDR3 terminus; that terminus is restored from the germline J gene. This rearrangement joins TRBV14 to TRBJ1-1, with TRBD1 identical over 9 bases. From germline, CDR1 is SGHDN and CDR2 FVKESK. With V trimmed by 5 bases and J by 1 base, 11 bases remained unmatched. The CDR3 consists of 17 residues. The CDR3 sequence is CASSFLDRGRGNTEAFF. The CDR3 bases that were read are TGTGCCAGCAGCTTTCTGGACAGGGGTAGGGGGAACACTGAA.

This clone was observed at least ten times. The read falls 3 residues short of the CDR3 end, and the missing part is taken from the germline J gene. This chain connects TRBV7-8 to TRBJ2-3, with D perhaps matching TRBD1 (5 bases). V lost 7 bases and J lost 5, with 22 bases in between. The CDR3 covers 16 residues. Germline V gene lookup returns CDR1 SGHVS and CDR2 FQNEAQ. Incomplete CDR3 DNA: TGTGCCAGCACCCAGGGCCGAGGAAATGAGAGAGATACG. Translation: CASTQGRGNERDT. The whole CDR3 reads CASTQGRGNERDTQYF.

The table lists this clone with many counts. The CDR3 end is not reached by the read, which stops 3 residues before it; the germline J gene fills it in. The chain employs TRBV7-2 and TRBJ2-1; D might be TRBD2 (6 bases). The CDR3 is 15 residues long. Trimming stripped 2 bases from V and 9 bases from J, with 17 bases between. Germline CDR1 SGHTA, CDR2 FQGNSA. The CDR3 spells CASSLLTSGFGEQFF. The sequenced part of the CDR3 DNA is TGTGCCAGCAGCTTACTGACGAGCGGGTTTGGTGAG.

At least ten counts were recorded for this clone. The read ends 3 residues early relative to the CDR3; the germline J gene fills the gap. This chain links TRBV12-3 or TRBV12-4 with TRBJ1-1, with unresolved D. CDR3 size: 13 residues. V dropped 6 bases and J dropped 1 base, with 9 bases sitting between them. The DNA read from the CDR3 is TGTGCCAGCAGCCGTACAGCGAACACTGAA. Its protein product is CASSRTANTE. In full, the CDR3 reads CASSRTANTEAFF.

This clone was observed at least ten times. The read ends 3 residues shy of where the CDR3 ends; the end is completed using the germline J gene. The chain has TRBV20-1 and TRBJ2-7; 9 bases agree with TRBD1. Trimming at V came to 5 bases and at J to 5 bases, leaving 7 bases not matched to a gene. The CDR3 is made up of 13 amino acids. Germline V lookup: CDR1 DFQATT, CDR2 SNEGSKA (reference sequence). The CDR3 DNA, read in part, is TGCAGTGCTTGGGGGACAGGGTCCCACGAG. It codes for CSAWGTGSHE. The CDR3 in full is CSAWGTGSHEQYF.

This clone has a count of ten or more. Read data end 3 residues before the CDR3 end; the end is taken from the germline J gene. The V and J genes are TRBV7-9 and TRBJ1-6; perhaps TRBD1 as D (6 bases). CDR1 and CDR2 (germline): SEHNR, FQNEAQ (reference sequence). V was clipped by 4 bases and J by 9 bases, with 13 bases between them. The CDR3 has 14 amino acids. CDR3 amino acids: CASSSTGLVSPLHF. Partial CDR3 DNA: TGTGCCAGCAGCTCAACAGGGCTAGTTTCACCC.

A few counts support this clone. The read halts 3 residues ahead of the CDR3 end, with the missing end drawn from the germline J gene. The chain employs TRBV29-1 and TRBJ2-7, with 10 bases that match TRBD1. V lost 4 bases and J lost 3; bases outside the gene matches: 6. This CDR3 is 14 amino acids long. Per germline, CDR1 SQVTM and CDR2 ANQGSEA. The covered CDR3 bases are TGCAGCGTTGTCCCCCGGGACAGGGGCTACGAG. The encoded protein is CSVVPRDRGYE. Given in full, the CDR3 is CSVVPRDRGYEQYF.

This clone occurred many times. The sequence runs out 3 residues before the end of the CDR3; the remainder is reconstructed from the germline J gene. This rearrangement joins TRBV3-1 (or the pseudogene TRBV3-2) to TRBJ2-6; the D gene is possibly TRBD1 (6 bases). Germline CDR1 reads LGHDT; CDR2 reads YNNKEL (reference sequence). V lost 7 bases and J lost 0, with 16 bases in between. The length of the CDR3 is 17 residues. The CDR3 DNA, read in part, is TGTGCCAGCAACCATAAACCAGGGGACTCTGGGGCCAACGTC. Translated, it gives CASNHKPGDSGANV. The whole CDR3 protein reads CASNHKPGDSGANVLTF.

This clone has at least ten counts. The CDR3 end falls 3 residues outside the read, so it is completed with the germline J gene. This chain connects TRBV5-1 to TRBJ2-5, with 8 bases matching TRBD1. Per germline, CDR1 SGHRS and CDR2 YFSETQ. The J segment lost 7 bases and the V segment lost 2 bases, leaving 7 bases of the junction unmatched. The CDR3 runs 14 residues. CDR3 protein: CASSLGTGGGTQYF. Incomplete CDR3 DNA: TGCGCCAGCAGCTTAGGAACAGGGGGAGGGACC.

This clone was recorded a few times. Read sequence stops 3 residues before the CDR3 end, and the germline J gene provides the missing end. This rearrangement joins TRBV27 to TRBJ2-7, with D possibly TRBD2 on 6 matching bases. The CDR3 is 15 amino acids. The V end lost 2 bases, the J end lost 0 bases, and 11 bases lay between the germline ends. CDR1 MNHEY and CDR2 SMNVEV come from the germline V gene (reference sequence). The DNA read from the CDR3 is TGTGCCAGCAGTTTAGCGGGGCCGTACTCCTACGAG. The encoded protein is CASSLAGPYSYE. The complete CDR3 reads CASSLAGPYSYEQYF.

This clone was observed at least ten times. Read sequence stops 3 residues before the CDR3 end, and the germline J gene provides the missing end. V gene TRBV19 combines with J gene TRBJ1-1, with D maybe TRBD1 (6 bases). Per the germline V gene, CDR1 is LNHDA and CDR2 is SQIVND (reference sequence). Between the trimmed V and J ends, which lost 4 bases and 4 bases, there was a span of 13 bases. The length of the CDR3 is 14 residues. This CDR3 reads CASSKQGKSTEAFF. The sequenced CDR3 bases are TGTGCCAGTAGTAAACAGGGAAAATCCACTGAA.

Many counts were recorded for this clone. The CDR3 is cut off 3 residues early in the read; its end comes from the germline J gene. The J gene is TRBJ2-2, the V gene TRBV27, with 11 bases fitting TRBD1. V shed 5 bases and J 4 bases; nucleotides not matched to a gene: 12. This CDR3 has 18 residues. Germline values: CDR1 MNHEY, CDR2 SMNVEV (reference sequence). This CDR3 reads CASSNRDRGALGTGELFF. Partial CDR3 DNA: TGTGCCAGCAGTAACCGGGACAGGGGGGCTCTGGGCACCGGGGAG.

The sample holds many counts of this clone. The read falls 3 residues short of the CDR3 end, and the missing part is taken from the germline J gene. The chain uses TRBV7-3 and TRBJ2-1; 7 bases align to TRBD1. V was pared by 5 bases and J by 3 bases, with 4 bases of the junction left unmatched. The V gene's germline CDR1 is SGHTA and CDR2 FQGTGA. The CDR3 covers 14 residues. The CDR3 loop is CASSITGDYNEQFF. CDR3 bases read: TGTGCCAGCAGCATCACAGGGGACTACAATGAG.

This clone came up many times. The observed sequence ends 3 residues before the CDR3 terminus, with the missing tail filled in from the germline J gene. The chain recombines TRBV5-6 with TRBJ2-3; 7 bases align to TRBD2. CDR1 SGHDT and CDR2 YYEEEE come from the germline V gene. CDR3 length: 14 amino acids. The sequenced part of the CDR3 DNA is TGTGCCAGCAGCCAAACTACCGGGACTACAACG. Amino acid sequence: CASSQTTGTTT. The CDR3 in full is CASSQTTGTTTQYF. Drawing the rest from reference TRBV5-6 and TRBJ2-3, the complete variable domain is DAGVTQSPTHLIKTRGQQVTLRCSPKSGHDTVSWYQQALGQGPQFIFQYYEEEERQRGNFPDRFSGHQFPNYSSELNVNALLLGDSALYLCASSQTTGTTTQYFGPGTRLTVL.

The table lists this clone with many counts. With the read ending 3 residues before the CDR3 end, the germline J gene is used to fill in that end. The chain is built from TRBV7-2 and TRBJ1-6; 10 bases are a match to TRBD1. The CDR3 sequence is 14 residues long. Per germline, CDR1 SGHTA and CDR2 FQGNSA. After removal of 3 bases from V and 9 bases from J, the junction contained 2 bases not matched to a gene. Incomplete CDR3 DNA: TGTGCCAGCAGCTTCGGGACAGGGGTTTCACCC. It specifies CASSFGTGVSP. The entire CDR3 sequence reads CASSFGTGVSPLHF. Filled out from reference TRBV7-2 and TRBJ1-6, the complete variable domain reads GAGVSQSPSNKVTEKGKDVELRCDPISGHTALYWYRQSLGQGLEFLIYFQGNSAPDKSGLPSDRFSAERTGGSVSTLTIQRTQQEDSAVYLCASSFGTGVSPLHFGNGTRLTVT.

Ten or more counts support this clone. The read ends 3 residues shy of where the CDR3 ends; the end is completed using the germline J gene. The gene calls are TRBV20-1 and TRBJ1-5; TRBD1 aligns across 7 bases. CDR3 size: 13 residues. The V gene's germline CDR1 is DFQATT and CDR2 SNEGSKA (reference sequence). After removal of 1 base from V and 6 bases from J, the junction contained 3 bases not matched to a gene. CDR3 DNA (partial): TGCAGTGCTAGAGCGGCAGGGGGTCAGCCC. Translated: CSARAAGGQP. The entire CDR3 is CSARAAGGQPQHF.

To note about this clone: A much larger clone differs from this one at a single base, so this may be a read error. The CDR3 goes on 3 residues after the read ends, and that part is filled in from the germline J gene. The chain is built from TRBV6-1 and TRBJ2-3; tentatively, D is TRBD1 (5 bases). The germline gives CDR1 MNHNS, CDR2 SASEGT. The CDR3 covers 12 residues. CDR3 region: CTSSDPGNTQYF. The DNA read from the CDR3 is TGTACCAGCAGTGACCCAGGGAATACG.

This clone was counted at least ten times. The CDR3 end lies 3 residues beyond the end of the read and is filled in from the germline J gene. The gene calls are TRBV5-1 and TRBJ1-1; D uncertain. CDR1 and CDR2 (germline): SGHRS, YFSETQ. The CDR3 has 16 amino acids. V lost 0 bases, J lost 5 bases, and 17 bases lay in between. The CDR3 reads CASSLDLAGGGTEAFF. The CDR3 DNA, read in part, is TGCGCCAGCAGCTTGGATTTAGCGGGAGGTGGGACTGAA.

Turning to this clone: With the read ending 3 residues before the CDR3 end, the germline J gene is used to fill in that end. The chain employs TRBV29-1 and TRBJ2-7; 7 bases align to TRBD1. CDR1 is SQVTM and CDR2 is ANQGSEA in the germline V gene. The CDR3 loop spans 12 amino acids. J was trimmed by 4 bases and V by 6 bases; bases with no gene match: 6. The DNA read from the CDR3 is TGCAGCGTCCCAGGGGGTACGTACGAG. This translates into CSVPGGTYE. In full, the CDR3 reads CSVPGGTYEQYF.

Ten or more counts support this clone. The sequenced CDR3 bases are TGTGCCAGCAGTTTAAGGACCCCTTCGACAGGGGGCGGG. It is translated as CASSLRTPSTGGG. The whole CDR3 sequence is CASSLRTPSTGGGAFF. J is TRBJ1-1 and V is TRBV27; 10 bases align to TRBD1. The read finishes 3 residues shy of the CDR3 end, and the germline J gene is used to complete it. The germline gives CDR1 MNHEY, CDR2 SMNVEV (reference sequence). The CDR3 loop spans 16 amino acids.